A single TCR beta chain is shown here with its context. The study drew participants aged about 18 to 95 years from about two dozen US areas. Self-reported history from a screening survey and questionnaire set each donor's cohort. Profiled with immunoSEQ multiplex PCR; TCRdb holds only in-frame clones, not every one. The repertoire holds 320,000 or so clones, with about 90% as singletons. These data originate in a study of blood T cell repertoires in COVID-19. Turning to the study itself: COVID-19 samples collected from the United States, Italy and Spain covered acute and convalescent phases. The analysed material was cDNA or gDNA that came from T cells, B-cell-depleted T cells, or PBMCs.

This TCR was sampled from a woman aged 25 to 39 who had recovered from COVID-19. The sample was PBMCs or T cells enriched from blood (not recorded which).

CDR3 sequence: CASSLGQGGLETQYF. In DNA, the CDR3 is TGTGCCAGCAGCTTAGGACAGGGGGGATTGGAGACCCAGTACTTC. The J gene is TRBJ2-5, the V gene TRBV11-2; TRBD1 matches at 9 bases. CDR3 length equals 15 residues. CDR1 and CDR2 from the germline V gene are SGHAT and FQNNGV. The V and J ends lost 1 base and 5 bases, in that order; junction bases with no gene match: 5.